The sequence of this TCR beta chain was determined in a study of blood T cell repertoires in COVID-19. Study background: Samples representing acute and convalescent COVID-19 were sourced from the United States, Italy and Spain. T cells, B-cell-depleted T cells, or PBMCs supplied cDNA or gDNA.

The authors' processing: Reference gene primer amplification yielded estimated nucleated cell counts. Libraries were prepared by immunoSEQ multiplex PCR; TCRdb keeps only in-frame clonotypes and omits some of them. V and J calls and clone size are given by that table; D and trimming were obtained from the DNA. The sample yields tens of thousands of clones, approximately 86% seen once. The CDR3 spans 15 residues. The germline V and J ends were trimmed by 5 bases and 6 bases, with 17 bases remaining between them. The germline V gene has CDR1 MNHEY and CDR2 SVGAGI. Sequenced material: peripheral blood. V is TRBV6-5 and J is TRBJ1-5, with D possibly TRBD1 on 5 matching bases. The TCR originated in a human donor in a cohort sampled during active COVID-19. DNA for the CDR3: TGTGCCAGCAGTAGCAGGGCCATCGTCCCTCAGCCCCAGCATTTT. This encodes CASSSRAIVPQPQHF.